This T cell receptor beta chain was sequenced in a study of cytomegalovirus exposure and HLA in healthy donors. The overall study: Genetic ancestry analysis placed about 80% of the roughly 400 donors that were genotyped in the Caucasian-associated cluster.

A few counts support this clone. The germline gives CDR1 SGHAT, CDR2 FQNNGV. With 3 bases removed from V and 1 base from J, the gap between germline ends came to 9 bases. This CDR3 contains 14 residues. Vbeta (60) and Jbeta (13) primers were used in the PCR. In the original analysis: A follow-up analysis tallied approximately 85 million unique TCR beta chains, 8.5 million to 14 million shared. Produced via immunoSEQ multiplex PCR; TCRdb's table is partial and in-frame only. D and trimming were read from the DNA, whereas the V and J calls and clone size are those reported in that table. The sample lists about 120,000 clones, 8.5% to 9% occurring once.

This receptor was taken from a woman aged 40 to 50 in good health and CMV-seropositive. The sample consisted of PBMCs. This rearrangement joins TRBV11-2 to TRBJ1-1, with D tentatively TRBD1 (5 bases). The chain's CDR3 is CASSLAGQNTEAFF. In DNA form, the CDR3 reads TGTGCCAGCAGCTTGGCAGGGCAGAACACTGAAGCTTTCTTT.